The 15 T cell receptor beta chains reported below all come from one sample, sequenced in a study of blood T cell repertoires in COVID-19. This table comes from immunoSEQ multiplex PCR, and its TCRdb copy is limited to in-frame clones, with some not included. The data show about 260,000 clones, around 90% seen once. The sequenced sample consisted of peripheral blood. These receptors were taken from a person between 18 and 35 years old with COVID-19, enrolled during active disease.

The rearrangement uses TRBV19 and TRBJ1-5; no firm D call. The CDR3 consists of 13 residues. V lost 5 bases to trimming and J lost 5 bases, with 10 bases between them. Per the germline V gene, CDR1 is LNHDA and CDR2 is SQIVND (reference sequence). CDR3 region: CASSYGGYQPQHF. CDR3 DNA: TGTGCCAGTAGTTACGGAGGGTATCAGCCCCAGCATTTT. The entire variable domain, with the rest obtained from reference TRBV19 and TRBJ1-5, is as follows: DGGITQSPKYLFRKEGQNVTLSCEQNLNHDAMYWYRQDPGQGLRLIYYSQIVNDFQKGDIAEGYSVSREKKESFPLTVTSAQKNPTAFYLCASSYGGYQPQHFGDGTRLSIL.

The V call is TRBV6-2 or TRBV6-3, the J call TRBJ2-2; D is ambiguous. The CDR3 extends over 14 amino acids. The germline V and J ends were trimmed by 2 bases and 2 bases, with 6 bases remaining between them. In germline, CDR1 is MNHEY, CDR2 SVGEGT. CDR3 sequence reads: CASSYGRNTGELFF. CDR3 bases: TGTGCCAGCAGTTACGGCAGAAACACCGGGGAGCTGTTTTTT.

The V gene is TRBV7-9, the J gene TRBJ2-1, with D perhaps TRBD2 (6 bases). Trimming shortened V by 6 bases and J by 2 bases, and 14 bases separated the two germline ends. The CDR3 is 15 residues long. The germline CDR1 and CDR2 sequences are SEHNR and FQNEAQ (reference sequence). The CDR3 sequence is CASSFGSGPYNEQFF. The CDR3 bases are TGTGCCAGCAGTTTCGGTAGCGGTCCCTACAATGAGCAGTTCTTC.

This clone was counted once. The CDR3 nucleotides read TGTGCCACGGGAAGGGGTTCCGGCACAGATACGCAGTATTTT. Its translation: CATGRGSGTDTQYF. The chain couples TRBV24-1 to TRBJ2-3, with TRBD1 as a possible D gene (5 bases). This CDR3 spans 14 amino acids. V was pared by 10 bases and J by 1 base, with 14 bases between. Per the germline V gene, CDR1 is KGHDR and CDR2 is SFDVKD.

This clone was seen more than once but under ten times. The chain carries TRBV10-3 and TRBJ1-2; D perhaps matches TRBD1 (6 bases). V lost 0 bases, J lost 4 bases, and 12 bases lay in between. The CDR3 sequence is 15 residues long. Germline V gene sequence: CDR1 ENHRY, CDR2 SYGVKD. CDR3 amino acids: CAISESKGQSYGYTF. The CDR3 DNA reads TGTGCCATCAGTGAGTCGAAGGGACAAAGCTATGGCTACACCTTC.

V and J are TRBV5-1 and TRBJ2-7, with unresolved D. The CDR3 length is 15 residues. CDR1 is SGHRS, CDR2 YFSETQ, per germline. Trimming cost V 4 bases and J 0 bases, with 14 bases left between them. CDR3 coding DNA: TGCGCCAGCAGCCCCACCCACGAGAACTCCTACGAGCAGTACTTC. It yields the protein CASSPTHENSYEQYF.

This rearrangement joins TRBV19 to TRBJ1-1; the D gene is possibly TRBD1 (6 bases). Per germline, CDR1 LNHDA and CDR2 SQIVND (reference sequence). This CDR3 spans 16 amino acids. With 7 bases removed from V and 1 base from J, the gap between germline ends came to 19 bases. DNA for the CDR3: TGTGCCAGTACCGACAATCCCGGGGGGCGGAACACTGAAGCTTTCTTT. Translation gives CASTDNPGGRNTEAFF.

V is TRBV28 and J is TRBJ2-7; 10 bases are shared with TRBD2. V was clipped by 6 bases and J by 4 bases; unmatched bases: 12. Germline loops: CDR1 MDHEN, CDR2 SYDVKM. The CDR3 has 16 residues. In nucleotides, the CDR3 is TGTGCCAGCAGGGGATTTCTAGCGGGGGCCCATTACGAGCAGTACTTC. This gives the protein CASRGFLAGAHYEQYF.

This rearrangement joins TRBV28 to TRBJ2-7; 7 bases agree with TRBD1. The germline gives CDR1 MDHEN, CDR2 SYDVKM. The CDR3 covers 15 residues. J gave up 3 bases and V 6 bases, and 11 bases lay outside the gene matches. DNA for the CDR3: TGTGCCAGCAGCCTGGCGACCCGGGACAGCTACGAGCAGTACTTC. This gives the protein CASSLATRDSYEQYF.

This clone was recorded only once. This chain connects TRBV7-8 to TRBJ2-7; no reliable D call. With 1 base removed from V and 7 bases from J, the gap between germline ends came to 11 bases. The germline gives CDR1 SGHVS, CDR2 FQNEAQ. The CDR3 runs 13 residues. The CDR3 nucleotides are TGTGCCAGCAGCTTAGGGCCAGGTGGGGAGCAGTACTTC. This sequence encodes CASSLGPGGEQYF.

This clone has only a few counts. The chain joins TRBV25-1 to TRBJ1-5; D is perhaps TRBD1 (6 bases). Germline V gene data show CDR1 as MGHDK and CDR2 as SYGVNS. Trimming cost V 1 base and J 3 bases, with 10 bases left between them. This CDR3 spans 15 amino acids. The CDR3 region is CASSESGGDNQPQHF. The CDR3 DNA is TGTGCCAGCAGTGAATCTGGGGGCGACAATCAGCCCCAGCATTTT.

The V and J genes are TRBV6-1 and TRBJ2-7; 10 bases agree with TRBD2. V was pared by 2 bases and J by 7 bases, with 5 bases of the junction left unmatched. CDR1 is MNHNS, CDR2 SASEGT, per germline. This CDR3 spans 14 amino acids. CDR3 nucleotide sequence: TGTGCCAGCAGTGAACGGCTAGCGGGAGATGAGCAGTACTTC. Amino acid sequence: CASSERLAGDEQYF.

The chain is built from TRBV3-1 (or the pseudogene TRBV3-2) and TRBJ2-7, with 8 bases fitting TRBD2. CDR3 length equals 16 residues. The V gene's germline CDR1 is LGHDT and CDR2 YNNKEL (reference sequence). J gave up 5 bases and V 2 bases, and 11 bases lay outside the gene matches. CDR3 sequence (DNA): TGTGCCAGCAGCCAAATAGGCGGGAGGTTTACCCACGAGCAGTACTTC. Translation gives CASSQIGGRFTHEQYF.

The rearrangement uses TRBV7-9 and TRBJ2-1; tentatively, D is TRBD2 (6 bases). In germline, CDR1 is SEHNR, CDR2 FQNEAQ (reference sequence). V lost 3 bases to trimming and J lost 1 base, with 10 bases between them. The length of the CDR3 is 15 residues. CDR3 bases: TGTGCCAGCAGCTTTGGCGGGATTTCCTACAATGAGCAGTTCTTC. As protein: CASSFGGISYNEQFF.

The chain links TRBV6-4 to TRBJ2-1, with a tentative D call TRBD1 (5 bases). Germline CDR1 MRHNA, CDR2 SNTAGT. The CDR3 has 15 amino acids. The V end lost 0 bases, the J end lost 5 bases, and 11 bases lay between the germline ends. This CDR3 is CASSDSGTGHNEQFF. CDR3 sequence (DNA): TGTGCCAGCAGTGACTCCGGAACAGGTCACAATGAGCAGTTCTTC.